This TCR beta chain was identified during a study of graft-versus-host responses after intestinal transplantation. The overall study: In this cohort, recipients had multivisceral, liver-intestinal, or isolated intestinal transplants.

In germline, CDR1 is SGHDN, CDR2 FVKESK. V gave up 2 bases and J gave up 8 bases, with 18 bases separating them. The CDR3 totals 16 residues. The data were produced by immunoSEQ multiplex PCR, yet TCRdb's version contains in-frame clones alone and is incomplete. Counted here are 35,000 to 40,000 clones, roughly 90% occurring once; the ten biggest clones make up over 15%. Intraepithelial and lamina propria lymphocytes were isolated from graft specimens. The chain recombines TRBV14 with TRBJ1-4; D is unresolved. The receptor was isolated from a human patient who received an intestinal transplant, so some T cells may come from the graft donor. This material consisted of ileum tissue, taken approximately 200 days after intestinal transplant. CDR3 region: CASSQRQVPGWEKLFF. The CDR3 DNA reads TGTGCCAGCAGCCAACGCCAGGTCCCGGGATGGGAAAAACTGTTTTTT.